This T cell receptor (beta chain) was sequenced for a study of cytomegalovirus exposure and HLA in healthy donors. Study results and caveats: CMV antigen specificity was confirmed in vitro for a few CMV-associated chains. The classifier reportedly diagnosed cytomegalovirus status with high sensitivity and specificity. First-cohort TCR clusters were later found to tend to co-occur in the 130 or so validation repertoires.

The trim removed 1 base at V and 0 bases at J, leaving 8 bases unmatched. Germline V gene lookup returns CDR1 LGHNA and CDR2 YSLEER. CDR3 length equals 18 residues. It was the approximately 110-subject validation cohort, separate from the approximately 680-subject first cohort, to which the donors belonged. Regarding this clone: Its antigen is unidentified.

Repertoires were generated with immunoSEQ multiplex PCR, while TCRdb's copy carries only in-frame clones and drops some. The data hold about 110,000 clones, with 90% to 97% observed a single time. V is TRBV4-3 and J is TRBJ2-3, with 9 bases aligning to TRBD2. The sequenced sample consisted of PBMCs. The sequence was obtained from a woman under 30 in good health and CMV-seronegative. In nucleotides, the CDR3 is TGCGCCAGCAGCCAAGGCGGGCGGGGGGGCATTAGCACAGATACGCAGTATTTT. Protein product: CASSQGGRGGISTDTQYF.